The 31 T cell receptor beta chains below were found in one sample sequenced in a study of blood T cell repertoires in COVID-19. Sequencing used immunoSEQ multiplex PCR; TCRdb keeps in-frame clones, though not all of them. The data contain some 100,000 clones, more than 70% of them singletons. Sequenced material: peripheral blood. Source of these receptors: a woman aged 80 or over with active COVID-19.

J is TRBJ2-5 and V is TRBV6-5; D might be TRBD2 (6 bases). The V end was cut by 1 base, the J end by 4 bases, with 7 bases between. CDR1 MNHEY and CDR2 SVGAGI come from the germline V gene. CDR3 size: 13 residues. The CDR3 here is CASSYYGGETQYF. DNA for the CDR3: TGTGCCAGCAGTTACTACGGGGGAGAGACCCAGTACTTC.

This clone is a singleton in its sample. The genes are TRBV29-1 and TRBJ2-2, with D maybe TRBD2 (8 bases). Trimming cost V 4 bases and J 4 bases, with 19 bases left between them. This CDR3 is 16 amino acids long. Germline CDR1 is SQVTM and CDR2 is ANQGSEA. CDR3 protein: CSVAGDSGRGTGELFF. Here the CDR3 DNA reads TGCAGCGTTGCAGGGGACAGCGGGAGAGGCACCGGGGAGCTGTTTTTT.

The gene calls are TRBV27 and TRBJ2-7; 7 bases are a match to TRBD1. This CDR3 spans 15 amino acids. The germline V gene encodes CDR1 MNHEY and CDR2 SMNVEV (reference sequence). V dropped 5 bases and J dropped 2; count of bases not matched to a gene: 9. CDR3 DNA: TGTGCCAGCAGTCAAGTTAACAGGGGCCCCTACGAGCAGTACTTC. Encoded protein: CASSQVNRGPYEQYF.

The rearrangement links TRBV21-1 to TRBJ1-1; the table names TRBD1, a call not compared with the DNA. TRBV21-1 is listed as a pseudogene. The CDR3 runs to 13 residues. CDR3 sequence reads: CASSKAAVPQAFF. The CDR3 region has the DNA TGTGCCAGCAGCAAAGCGGCAGTCCCCCAAGCTTTCTTT.

The rearrangement uses TRBV28 and TRBJ2-7; tentative D call: TRBD1 (5 bases). V dropped 1 base and J dropped 4 bases, with 5 bases sitting between them. The CDR3 length is 12 residues. The V gene's germline CDR1 is MDHEN and CDR2 SYDVKM. CDR3 amino acids: CASSLSGYEQYF. CDR3 nucleotide sequence: TGTGCCAGCAGTTTATCAGGGTACGAGCAGTACTTC.

This sequence joins TRBV5-1 and TRBJ2-7, with TRBD2 as a possible D gene (6 bases). The CDR3 is 15 residues long. Germline V gene data show CDR1 as SGHRS and CDR2 as YFSETQ. The V end was cut by 2 bases, the J end by 0 bases, with 12 bases between. Written as DNA, the CDR3 is TGCGCCAGCAGCTTCACACTAGCTGCCTCCTACGAGCAGTACTTC. Translating it yields CASSFTLAASYEQYF.

The sample holds one count of this clone. This chain uses TRBV3-1 (or the pseudogene TRBV3-2) with TRBJ2-7, with 8 nucleotides matching TRBD2. The CDR3 runs 13 residues. J was trimmed by 6 bases and V by 11 bases; bases with no gene match: 12. Germline V gene lookup returns CDR1 LGHDT and CDR2 YNNKEL (reference sequence). CDR3 DNA sequence: TGTGCCGTCACCGGGGCGGGAGGCCTCGAGCAGTACTTC. This codes for CAVTGAGGLEQYF.

This clone was counted between two and nine times. The chain links TRBV11-3 to TRBJ2-1; D might be TRBD1 (6 bases). Trimming stripped 2 bases from V and 2 bases from J, with 10 bases between. The CDR3 has 15 amino acids. The V gene's germline CDR1 is SGHNT and CDR2 YENEEA. DNA of the CDR3: TGTGCCAGCAGCTTAATCCAGGGGCCCTACAATGAGCAGTTCTTC. Its protein product is CASSLIQGPYNEQFF.

The chain employs TRBV19 and TRBJ1-6; 9 nucleotides agree with TRBD1. Germline V gene lookup returns CDR1 LNHDA and CDR2 SQIVND (reference sequence). Trimming at V came to 3 bases and at J to 7 bases, leaving 7 bases not matched to a gene. The CDR3 is 16 amino acids. The CDR3 DNA reads as TGTGCCAGTAGTATTCAGGAGACAGGGGGGAATTCACCCCTCCACTTT. This gives the protein CASSIQETGGNSPLHF.

The chain couples TRBV27 to TRBJ2-3; 11 nucleotides line up with TRBD2. Germline-derived CDR1 and CDR2 are MNHEY and SMNVEV (reference sequence). V lost 6 bases, J lost 13 bases, and 3 bases stayed unmatched. The length of the CDR3 is 11 residues. The CDR3 DNA is TGTGCCAGCAGCTGGGGACTAGCGGAGTATTTT. Translation gives CASSWGLAEYF.

The V gene is TRBV13, the J gene TRBJ2-5; 10 nucleotides line up with TRBD1. Trimming removed 5 bases from V and 5 bases from J; junction bases left unmatched: 11. CDR3 length: 16 amino acids. CDR1 and CDR2 (germline): PRHDT, FYEKMQ (reference sequence). The DNA of the CDR3 is TGTGCCAGCAGCCCCCCCGGGACAGGGGCCGACGAGACCCAGTACTTC. Amino acid sequence: CASSPPGTGADETQYF.

This chain uses TRBV9 with TRBJ1-4; D call uncertain. V lost 3 bases, J lost 7 bases, and 10 bases lay in between. There are 13 residues in the CDR3. The germline gives CDR1 SGDLS, CDR2 YYNGEE. CDR3 DNA: TGTGCCAGCAGCGGGGCAGTTGGTGAAAAACTGTTTTTT. Amino acid sequence: CASSGAVGEKLFF.

The chain combines TRBV18 with TRBJ2-5, with 8 positions matching TRBD1. Germline assignment: CDR1 KGHSH and CDR2 LQKENI. V trimming: 10 bases; J trimming: 2 bases; junction bases outside the gene matches: 6. The CDR3 extends over 13 amino acids. The CDR3 DNA follows: TGTGCCACCCAAACAGGGGGGCAAGAGACCCAGTACTTC. This codes for CATQTGGQETQYF.

This sequence joins TRBV19 and TRBJ2-6; 11 nucleotides match TRBD1. Germline CDR1 and CDR2: LNHDA and SQIVND (reference sequence). V dropped 6 bases and J dropped 1; count of bases not matched to a gene: 5. The length of the CDR3 is 17 residues. CDR3 loop: CASSSDRGHSGANVLTF. In DNA, the CDR3 is TGTGCCAGTAGCTCGGACAGGGGGCATTCTGGGGCCAACGTCCTGACTTTC. Drawing the rest from reference TRBV19 and TRBJ2-6, the complete variable domain is DGGITQSPKYLFRKEGQNVTLSCEQNLNHDAMYWYRQDPGQGLRLIYYSQIVNDFQKGDIAEGYSVSREKKESFPLTVTSAQKNPTAFYLCASSSDRGHSGANVLTFGAGSRLTVL.

V usage is TRBV5-6 and J usage is TRBJ2-3, with a tentative D call TRBD2 (6 bases). This CDR3 region has 16 residues. Germline assignment: CDR1 SGHDT and CDR2 YYEEEE. Trimming stripped 0 bases from V and 5 bases from J, with 16 bases between. CDR3 in amino acids: CASSLVVGGVGDTQYF. CDR3 DNA: TGTGCCAGCAGCTTGGTGGTGGGAGGAGTCGGAGATACGCAGTATTTT.

This sequence joins TRBV9 and TRBJ2-3; D may be TRBD2 (5 bases). V dropped 0 bases and J dropped 2 bases, with 10 bases sitting between them. The germline V gene has CDR1 SGDLS and CDR2 YYNGEE. The length of the CDR3 is 15 residues. As DNA, the CDR3 is TGTGCCAGCAGCGTAGGGGCTAGCATCACAGATACGCAGTATTTT. Its translation: CASSVGASITDTQYF.

The J gene is TRBJ2-1, the V gene TRBV3-1 (or the pseudogene TRBV3-2); 12 bases align to TRBD2. There are 15 residues in the CDR3. V shed 0 bases, J shed 9 bases, and the junction held 3 bases outside the gene matches. Germline V gives CDR1 LGHDT, CDR2 YNNKEL (reference sequence). As DNA, the CDR3 is TGTGCCAGCAGCCAAGAACTAGCGGGAGGTATTGAGCAGTTCTTC. Encoded protein: CASSQELAGGIEQFF.

J is TRBJ1-1 and V is TRBV18; 7 nucleotides match TRBD1. CDR3 length equals 15 residues. Trimming cost V 2 bases and J 3 bases; bases outside gene matches: 6. The germline CDR1 and CDR2 sequences are KGHSH and LQKENI. The CDR3 reads CASSPTEGGYTEAFF. The CDR3 region has the DNA TGTGCCAGCTCACCAACCGAAGGGGGCTACACTGAAGCTTTCTTT.

This clone was picked up a small number of times. The gene calls are TRBV4-3 and TRBJ2-7; TRBD2 matches 7 bases. J was trimmed by 4 bases and V by 3 bases; bases with no gene match: 3. Germline V lookup: CDR1 LGHNA, CDR2 YSLEER. CDR3 length: 13 amino acids. Here the CDR3 DNA reads TGCGCCAGCAGCCAGTGGCGGGGGTACGAGCAGTACTTC. Amino acids: CASSQWRGYEQYF.

The genes are TRBV2 and TRBJ2-2, with TRBD1 identical over 10 bases. V was clipped by 6 bases and J by 5 bases; unmatched bases: 9. The CDR3 runs 16 residues. Germline CDR1 SNHLY, CDR2 FYNNEI. CDR3: CASRSRQGARTGELFF. CDR3 DNA sequence: TGTGCCAGCAGGAGTAGACAGGGGGCGAGGACCGGGGAGCTGTTTTTT.

This rearrangement joins TRBV15 to TRBJ2-1; TRBD1 is a possible D gene (5 bases). Trimming cost V 0 bases and J 12 bases, with 15 bases left between them. Germline V gives CDR1 LNHNV, CDR2 YYDKDF (reference sequence). The CDR3 totals 14 residues. CDR3 loop: CATSRDIGAQGQFF. The CDR3 DNA reads as TGTGCCACCAGCAGAGATATCGGAGCCCAGGGGCAGTTCTTC. The full variable domain, completed using reference TRBV15 and TRBJ2-1, is DAMVIQNPRYQVTQFGKPVTLSCSQTLNHNVMYWYQQKSSQAPKLLFHYYDKDFNNEADTPDNFQSRRPNTSFCFLDIRSPGLGDTAMYLCATSRDIGAQGQFFGPGTRLTVL.

This clone was detected once. The chain carries TRBV2 and TRBJ2-5, with TRBD1 as a possible D gene (6 bases). V shed 8 bases and J shed 1 base, with 17 bases lying between them. CDR3 length equals 15 residues. CDR1 SNHLY and CDR2 FYNNEI come from the germline V gene. CDR3 DNA sequence: TGTGCCAGCGGAGGACAGTCGACGCTCCAAGAGACCCAGTACTTC. As protein: CASGGQSTLQETQYF.

V gene TRBV7-2 combines with J gene TRBJ2-1, with a tentative D call TRBD2 (5 bases). Trimming pared 1 base from V and 0 bases from J, leaving 16 bases between. The CDR3 runs to 18 residues. CDR1 is SGHTA and CDR2 is FQGNSA in the germline V gene. The CDR3 DNA reads as TGTGCCAGCAGCTTAGTTGGGAGTCCGGTGGGCTCCTACAATGAGCAGTTCTTC. It codes for CASSLVGSPVGSYNEQFF.

The gene calls are TRBV6-5 and TRBJ2-3; 9 nucleotides line up with TRBD2. Trimming cost V 8 bases and J 1 base; bases outside gene matches: 7. Germline V gene data show CDR1 as MNHEY and CDR2 as SVGAGI. The CDR3 contains 15 residues. CDR3 protein: CASGRGGRGTDTQYF. In DNA, the CDR3 is TGTGCCAGCGGCAGGGGCGGGAGGGGCACAGATACGCAGTATTTT.

This clone has just one count. This sequence joins TRBV19 and TRBJ2-5; 9 nucleotides line up with TRBD2. From germline, CDR1 is LNHDA and CDR2 SQIVND (reference sequence). This CDR3 comprises 15 residues. With V trimmed by 4 bases and J by 5 bases, 8 bases remained unmatched. CDR3 coding DNA: TGTGCCAGTAGTACCGGGACTAGCTTTTTCGAGACCCAGTACTTC. Protein sequence: CASSTGTSFFETQYF.

V is TRBV10-1 and J is TRBJ2-1; no clear D gene. V shed 8 bases and J shed 3 bases, with 5 bases lying between them. The CDR3 extends over 11 amino acids. Germline CDR1 is WNHNN and CDR2 is SYGVQD (reference sequence). The CDR3 here is CASAVYNEQFF. DNA of the CDR3: TGCGCCAGCGCGGTCTACAATGAGCAGTTCTTC.

The gene calls are TRBV13 and TRBJ2-4, with 8 bases aligning to TRBD2. J lost 1 base, V lost 0 bases, and 8 bases had no gene match. The CDR3 extends over 18 amino acids. CDR1 and CDR2 (germline): PRHDT, FYEKMQ (reference sequence). Here the CDR3 DNA reads TGTGCCAGCAGCTTAGGGGCGGCGGGAGGAATCGCCAAAAACATTCAGTACTTC. The encoded protein is CASSLGAAGGIAKNIQYF.

This chain connects TRBV15 to TRBJ2-3; TRBD2 matches at 12 bases. The V and J ends lost 4 bases and 4 bases, in that order; junction bases with no gene match: 6. CDR3 length: 16 residues. Germline V gene sequence: CDR1 LNHNV, CDR2 YYDKDF (reference sequence). The CDR3 reads CATSTPLAGGPDTQYF. CDR3 in DNA: TGTGCCACCAGCACCCCTCTAGCGGGAGGGCCAGATACGCAGTATTTT.

In DNA, the CDR3 is TGTGCCAGCTCACCACTAGCGGGAGAAAACAATGAGCAGTTCTTC. Protein sequence: CASSPLAGENNEQFF. This chain connects TRBV18 to TRBJ2-1; 9 positions agree with TRBD2. The germline V gene has CDR1 KGHSH and CDR2 LQKENI. Unmatched junction bases numbered 3, after V lost 1 base and J lost 5 bases. The CDR3 runs 15 residues. Combining the CDR3 with reference TRBV18 and TRBJ2-1 gives the whole variable domain NAGVMQNPRHLVRRRGQEARLRCSPMKGHSHVYWYRQLPEEGLKFMVYLQKENIIDESGMPKERFSAEFPKEGPSILRIQQVVRGDSAAYFCASSPLAGENNEQFFGPGTRLTVL.

This chain uses TRBV28 with TRBJ2-7; no reliable D call. CDR1 is MDHEN, CDR2 SYDVKM, per germline. V was clipped by 7 bases and J by 4 bases, with 8 bases between them. This CDR3 comprises 11 residues. The CDR3 DNA reads as TGTGCCAGCAACCGGCGGTACGAGCAGTACTTC. This codes for CASNRRYEQYF.

This clone was counted a single time. This chain connects TRBV5-1 to TRBJ2-1; 7 bases match TRBD2. The CDR3 consists of 14 residues. CDR1 is SGHRS and CDR2 is YFSETQ in the germline V gene. Trimming took 1 base from V and 7 from J; bases not matched to a gene: 5. The CDR3 spells CASSLSPAGNEQFF. CDR3 bases: TGCGCCAGCAGCTTGTCGCCAGCGGGAAATGAGCAGTTCTTC. Filled out from reference TRBV5-1 and TRBJ2-1, the complete variable domain reads KAGVTQTPRYLIKTRGQQVTLSCSPISGHRSVSWYQQTPGQGLQFLFEYFSETQRNKGNFPGRFSGRQFSNSRSEMNVSTLELGDSALYLCASSLSPAGNEQFFGPGTRLTVL.